This is a list of T cell receptor beta chains from one sample in a study of CD8 T cells in ankylosing spondylitis. One entry per CDR3 protein results from TCRdb running MiXCR on the 5' RACE reads. This sample carries around 340,000 distinct CDR3 sequences, around 15% of them seen once, and the ten largest clones take 1.1%. Sequenced sample: blood, either unsorted or a sorted T cell fraction (not recorded which). These receptors were collected from a male donor with ankylosing spondylitis or in good health (not recorded which). Both conserved end residues are part of each CDR3. D genes are given only for firm matches. Rows may omit the clone size; those that give it use once, few, many or a size class.

cdr3_length clone_size d_call j_call v_call cdr3_aa cdr3_nt
16 few TRBD1 TRBJ2-2 TRBV4-1 CASSHKTGPDTGELFF TGCGCCAGCAGCCACAAGACAGGGCCTGACACCGGGGAGCTGTTTTTT
12 - - TRBJ2-7 TRBV3-1 CASSQLGVEQYF TGTGCCAGCAGCCAATTGGGCGTCGAGCAGTACTTC
16 - TRBD2 TRBJ2-2 TRBV9 CASSVVGGSRHGELFF TGTGCCAGCAGCGTAGTAGGCGGGAGTCGGCACGGGGAGCTGTTTTTT
17 - TRBD2 TRBJ2-3 TRBV12-5 CASGLLGTSGAKDTQYF TGTGCTAGTGGTTTGTTGGGGACTAGCGGGGCCAAAGATACGCAGTATTTT
15 - - TRBJ1-1 TRBV7-9 CASSLRSKPNTEAFF TGTGCCAGCAGCTTACGGTCCAAACCCAACACTGAAGCTTTCTTT
10 many - TRBJ2-7 TRBV6-2/TRBV6-3 CASGGYEQYF TGTGCCTCAGGGGGGTACGAGCAGTACTTC
14 - - TRBJ2-2 TRBV7-9 CASSPGLATGELFF TGTGCCAGCAGCCCGGGACTTGCCACCGGGGAGCTGTTTTTT
14 many - TRBJ1-2 TRBV12-3/TRBV12-4 CASSPSGSGVGYTF TGTGCCAGCAGCCCTAGCGGGTCAGGGGTCGGCTACACCTTC
13 once - TRBJ1-1 TRBV6-1 CASSRTGFAEAFF TGTGCCAGCAGCCGAACAGGGTTCGCTGAAGCTTTCTTT
13 - - TRBJ1-5 TRBV10-3 CAISESKNQPQHF TGTGCCATCAGTGAGTCGAAGAATCAGCCCCAGCATTTT
15 - TRBD1 TRBJ2-3 TRBV12-3/TRBV12-4 CASTTGAVGTDTQYF TGTGCCAGCACCACAGGGGCGGTGGGCACAGATACGCAGTATTTT
13 - TRBD1 TRBJ2-7 TRBV12-3/TRBV12-4 CASTDRAGYEQYF TGTGCCAGCACCGACAGGGCGGGCTACGAGCAGTACTTC
16 - - TRBJ1-1 TRBV5-1 CASNSGDITWNTEAFF TGCGCCAGCAATTCCGGGGACATTACCTGGAACACTGAAGCTTTCTTT
11 - - TRBJ2-7 TRBV20-1 CSARETNEQYF TGCAGTGCTAGAGAGACAAACGAGCAGTACTTC
14 few - TRBJ1-1 TRBV5-1 CASSLDTQNTEAFF TGCGCCAGCAGCTTGGACACCCAGAACACTGAAGCTTTCTTT
19 few TRBD1 TRBJ1-2 TRBV11-1 CASSPLTGTGGDTNYGYTF TGTGCCAGCAGCCCTTTAACCGGGACAGGGGGCGATACTAACTATGGCTACACCTTC
15 - TRBD2 TRBJ2-7 TRBV5-1 CASSLALAGGEEQYF TGCGCCAGCAGCCTGGCACTAGCGGGAGGAGAGGAGCAGTACTTC
16 few TRBD2 TRBJ2-1 TRBV11-3 CASSIWGTSGVYEQFF TGTGCCAGCAGCATATGGGGGACTAGCGGGGTTTATGAGCAGTTCTTC
18 few TRBD2 TRBJ2-2 TRBV11-1 CASSSPDGLAGVTGELFF TGTGCCAGCAGCTCCCCAGATGGACTAGCGGGGGTCACCGGGGAGCTGTTTTTT
17 few TRBD2 TRBJ2-3 TRBV20-1 CSAREPRLAGGSDTQYF TGCAGTGCTAGAGAACCCAGACTAGCGGGAGGGTCGGATACGCAGTATTTT
13 - TRBD2 TRBJ2-1 TRBV12-3/TRBV12-4 CASSLDGGAEQFF TGTGCCAGCAGTTTAGACGGGGGGGCTGAGCAGTTCTTC
17 - TRBD2 TRBJ2-5 TRBV7-8 CASSLGFLIAGVETQYF TGTGCCAGCAGCTTAGGATTTCTCATAGCGGGGGTAGAGACCCAGTACTTC
16 few TRBD1 TRBJ1-6 TRBV5-1 CASSLGSGGSNSPLHF TGCGCCAGCAGCTTGGGCTCAGGGGGCTCAAATTCACCCCTCCACTTT
17 - TRBD1 TRBJ1-6 TRBV11-2 CASSYSTGAIINSPLHF TGTGCCAGCAGCTACTCGACAGGGGCGATCATTAATTCACCCCTCCACTTT
14 - - TRBJ1-1 TRBV7-9 CASSLSLGNTEAFF TGTGCCAGCAGCCTAAGCCTGGGGAACACTGAAGCTTTCTTT
14 - TRBD1 TRBJ1-2 TRBV27 CASRRTGSFGGYTF TGTGCCAGCAGGCGGACAGGGTCGTTTGGGGGCTACACCTTC
22 - TRBD2 TRBJ2-1 TRBV4-2 CASSQDDLRGSAGTSGINEQFF TGTGCCAGCAGCCAAGATGACTTAAGGGGCTCTGCAGGGACTAGCGGGATCAATGAGCAGTTCTTC
15 many TRBD2 TRBJ2-1 TRBV5-1 CASSLSGGAYNEQFF TGTGCCAGCAGCCTTAGCGGGGGGGCCTACAATGAGCAGTTCTTC
13 - - TRBJ2-5 TRBV20-1 CSARVEGPRTQYF TGCAGTGCTAGAGTTGAAGGGCCAAGGACCCAGTACTTC
12 - - TRBJ2-7 TRBV5-6 CASSLLEYEQYF TGTGCCAGCAGCCTCCTGGAATACGAGCAGTACTTC
12 - - TRBJ1-1 TRBV9 CASSSSDTEAFF TGTGCCAGCAGCTCAAGCGACACTGAAGCTTTCTTT
14 - - TRBJ1-1 TRBV5-1 CASSLDRVRTEAFF TGCGCCAGCAGCTTGGACAGGGTGAGGACTGAAGCTTTCTTT
14 few TRBD2 TRBJ2-7 TRBV10-3 CAISGTSDSNEQYF TGTGCCATCAGTGGGACTAGCGATTCTAACGAGCAGTACTTC
13 few - TRBJ2-2 TRBV5-1 CASSFGWGGELFF TGCGCCAGCAGCTTCGGATGGGGAGGGGAGCTGTTTTTT
15 few - TRBJ1-3 TRBV5-1 CASSPTGLSGNTIYF TGCGCCAGCAGCCCTACAGGGCTCTCTGGAAACACCATATATTTT
14 few - TRBJ2-1 TRBV15 CATSRFRADNEQFF TGTGCCACCAGCAGATTCCGGGCTGACAATGAGCAGTTCTTC
13 - - TRBJ1-4 TRBV10-1 CASSENGNEKLFF TGCGCCAGCAGTGAAAATGGGAATGAAAAACTGTTTTTT
15 few - TRBJ2-1 TRBV24-1 CATSDSDTTSDEQFF TGTGCCACCAGTGATAGTGACACGACGTCCGATGAGCAGTTCTTC
15 - - TRBJ2-1 TRBV12-3/TRBV12-4 CASRPTGSGYNEQFF TGTGCCAGCAGACCTACAGGGAGTGGCTACAATGAGCAGTTCTTC
13 few - TRBJ2-2 TRBV20-1 CSVQVPGSGELFF TGCAGTGTCCAGGTTCCCGGGAGCGGGGAGCTGTTTTTT
14 - TRBD2 TRBJ2-7 TRBV20-1 CSARVRVAGYEQYF TGCAGTGCTAGAGTAAGGGTAGCGGGATACGAGCAGTACTTC
14 few TRBD2 TRBJ2-7 TRBV20-1 CSARASGGGYEQYF TGCAGTGCTAGAGCTAGCGGAGGAGGCTACGAGCAGTACTTC
15 few - TRBJ2-7 TRBV12-3/TRBV12-4 CASSFRGVPSYEQYF TGTGCCAGCAGTTTTAGAGGGGTCCCTTCCTACGAGCAGTACTTC